The 9 T cell receptor beta chains given below trace back to one sample, sequenced in a study of OX40 agonist ivuxolimab in advanced cancers. Sequencing was performed with immunoSEQ multiplex PCR; in TCRdb, only in-frame clones are kept and a portion is missing. The sample carries tens of thousands of clones, 84% recorded once. Sequences were derived from CD4+ or CD8+ T cells sorted from blood, sampled in a trial of the OX40 agonist ivuxolimab. The origin of the receptors is an adult with an advanced solid tumor such as melanoma, head and neck, liver or kidney cancer.

The V and J genes are TRBV5-5 and TRBJ2-2; TRBD2 matches at 10 bases. V shed 1 base, J shed 2 bases, and the junction held 5 bases outside the gene matches. The CDR3 extends over 17 amino acids. Germline CDR1 and CDR2: SGHKS and YYEKEE (reference sequence). CDR3 nucleotide sequence: TGTGCCAGCAGCTTGTGGCTAGCGGGAGACAACACCGGGGAGCTGTTTTTT. Its translation: CASSLWLAGDNTGELFF.

This rearrangement joins TRBV7-8 to TRBJ1-1, with D unresolved. Deletions cut 2 bases from V and 1 base from J, with 8 bases between. Germline CDR1 SGHVS, CDR2 FQNEAQ. CDR3 size: 14 residues. The CDR3 protein is CASSLIRTNTEAFF. The CDR3 DNA sequence: TGTGCCAGCAGCTTAATACGAACGAACACTGAAGCTTTCTTT.

In DNA form, the CDR3 reads TGTGCCAGCAGTTTTACGGAGATGAACACTGAAGCTTTCTTT. It yields the protein CASSFTEMNTEAFF. The chain links TRBV28 to TRBJ1-1; D unresolved. Per germline, CDR1 MDHEN and CDR2 SYDVKM. The CDR3 loop spans 14 amino acids. Trimming cost V 3 bases and J 0 bases, with 8 bases left between them. Complete variable domain (other parts from reference TRBV28 and TRBJ1-1): DVKVTQSSRYLVKRTGEKVFLECVQDMDHENMFWYRQDPGLGLRLIYFSYDVKMKEKGDIPEGYSVSREKKERFSLILESASTNQTSMYLCASSFTEMNTEAFFGQGTRLTVV.

The rearrangement uses TRBV5-4 and TRBJ2-2; D is unresolved. V was clipped by 1 base and J by 7 bases, with 11 bases between them. Germline CDR1 SGHNT, CDR2 YYREEE (reference sequence). This CDR3 is built from 14 residues. CDR3 DNA sequence: TGTGCCAGCAGCTTGTGGGCTTTGCACGGGGAGCTGTTTTTT. Translating gives CASSLWALHGELFF.

V usage is TRBV7-2 and J usage is TRBJ2-1; 7 positions agree with TRBD2. V lost 0 bases, J lost 4 bases, and 9 bases stayed unmatched. The CDR3 consists of 17 residues. The germline CDR1 and CDR2 sequences are SGHTA and FQGNSA. CDR3 sequence: CASSLADVASGYNEQFF. CDR3 nucleotides: TGTGCCAGCAGCTTAGCGGATGTGGCTAGCGGTTACAATGAGCAGTTCTTC.

The rearrangement joins TRBV18 to TRBJ2-6, with a possible D match to TRBD2 (5 bases). The CDR3 consists of 18 residues. CDR1 KGHSH and CDR2 LQKENI come from the germline V gene. Trimming took 2 bases from V and 0 from J, leaving 14 bases between them. CDR3 in amino acids: CASSPSPQGSSGANVLTF. As DNA, the CDR3 is TGTGCCAGCTCACCATCGCCACAAGGGAGCTCTGGGGCCAACGTCCTGACTTTC.

This sequence joins TRBV30 and TRBJ2-7; 9 nucleotides align to TRBD2. Germline V lookup: CDR1 GTSNPN, CDR2 SVGIG (reference sequence). The CDR3 has 14 residues. V shed 7 bases and J 0 bases; nucleotides not matched to a gene: 7. Here the CDR3 reads CAYAGTSYSYEQYF. The CDR3 nucleotides read TGTGCCTACGCCGGGACTAGCTACTCCTACGAGCAGTACTTC.

The chain links TRBV7-2 to TRBJ1-5; D call uncertain. The germline CDR1 and CDR2 sequences are SGHTA and FQGNSA. Deletions cut 5 bases from V and 7 bases from J, with 9 bases between. This CDR3 spans 12 amino acids. CDR3 amino acids: CASSLPSQPQHF. The CDR3 region has the DNA TGTGCCAGCAGCCTCCCCTCACAGCCCCAGCATTTT.

The chain joins TRBV4-1 to TRBJ1-4; 7 bases map to TRBD1. The length of the CDR3 is 15 residues. Germline V gene sequence: CDR1 MGHRA, CDR2 YSYEKL. With 5 bases clipped from V and 2 bases from J, the junction kept 5 bases outside the gene matches. CDR3 amino acids: CASSAWDSTNEKLFF. CDR3 bases: TGCGCCAGCAGCGCCTGGGACAGCACTAATGAAAAACTGTTTTTT.